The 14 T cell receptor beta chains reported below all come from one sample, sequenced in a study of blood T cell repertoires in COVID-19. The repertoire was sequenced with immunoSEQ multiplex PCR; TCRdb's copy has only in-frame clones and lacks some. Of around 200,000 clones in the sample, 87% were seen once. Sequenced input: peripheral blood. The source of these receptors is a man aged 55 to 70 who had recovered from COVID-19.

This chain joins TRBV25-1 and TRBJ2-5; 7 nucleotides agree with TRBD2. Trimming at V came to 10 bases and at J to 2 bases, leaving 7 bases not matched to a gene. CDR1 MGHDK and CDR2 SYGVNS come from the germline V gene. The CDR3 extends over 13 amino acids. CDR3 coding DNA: TGTGCCACCCGAGGACTAGATCAAGAGACCCAGTACTTC. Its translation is CATRGLDQETQYF. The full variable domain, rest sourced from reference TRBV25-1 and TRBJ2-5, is EADIYQTPRYLVIGTGKKITLECSQTMGHDKMYWYQQDPGMELHLIHYSYGVNSTEKGDLSSESTVSRIRTEHFPLTLESARPSHTSQYLCATRGLDQETQYFGPGTRLLVL.

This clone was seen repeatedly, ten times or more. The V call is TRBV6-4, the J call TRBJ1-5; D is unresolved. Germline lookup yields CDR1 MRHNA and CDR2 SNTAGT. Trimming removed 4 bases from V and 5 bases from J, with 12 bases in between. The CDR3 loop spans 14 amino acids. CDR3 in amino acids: CASSVLENYQPQHF. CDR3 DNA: TGTGCCAGCAGTGTCCTTGAGAATTATCAGCCCCAGCATTTT.

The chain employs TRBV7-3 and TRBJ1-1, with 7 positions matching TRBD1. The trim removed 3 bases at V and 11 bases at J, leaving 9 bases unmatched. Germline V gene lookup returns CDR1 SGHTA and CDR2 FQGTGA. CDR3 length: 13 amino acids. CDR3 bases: TGTGCCAGCAGCTTGGACAGGATAGGCTTGGCTTTCTTT. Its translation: CASSLDRIGLAFF.

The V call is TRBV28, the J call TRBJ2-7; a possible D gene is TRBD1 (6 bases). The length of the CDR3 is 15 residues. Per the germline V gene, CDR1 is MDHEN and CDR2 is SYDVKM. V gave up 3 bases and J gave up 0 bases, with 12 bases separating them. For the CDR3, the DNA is TGTGCCAGCAGTTTTATCGGACAGACCTCCTACGAGCAGTACTTC. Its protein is CASSFIGQTSYEQYF.

The CDR3 loop reads CASSIGQFYGYTF. The DNA of the CDR3 is TGTGCCAGTAGTATAGGACAGTTCTATGGCTACACCTTC. This chain uses TRBV19 with TRBJ1-2; D may be TRBD1 (5 bases). Trimming removed 1 base at V and 4 bases at J, with 7 bases between. Germline loops: CDR1 LNHDA, CDR2 SQIVND (reference sequence). The CDR3 extends over 13 amino acids.

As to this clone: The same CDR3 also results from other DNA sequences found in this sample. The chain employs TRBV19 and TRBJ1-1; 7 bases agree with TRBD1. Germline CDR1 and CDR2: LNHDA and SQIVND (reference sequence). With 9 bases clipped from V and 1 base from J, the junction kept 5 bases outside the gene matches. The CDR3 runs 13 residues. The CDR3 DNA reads TGTGCCAGCTCGGACAGGCCGAACACTGAAGCTTTCTTT. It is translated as CASSDRPNTEAFF. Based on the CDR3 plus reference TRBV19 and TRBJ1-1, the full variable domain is DGGITQSPKYLFRKEGQNVTLSCEQNLNHDAMYWYRQDPGQGLRLIYYSQIVNDFQKGDIAEGYSVSREKKESFPLTVTSAQKNPTAFYLCASSDRPNTEAFFGQGTRLTVV.

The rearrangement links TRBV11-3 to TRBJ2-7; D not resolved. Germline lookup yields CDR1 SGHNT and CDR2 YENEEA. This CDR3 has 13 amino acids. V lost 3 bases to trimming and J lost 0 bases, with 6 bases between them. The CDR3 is CASSFTSSYEQYF. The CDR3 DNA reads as TGTGCCAGCAGCTTCACGAGCTCCTACGAGCAGTACTTC.

Here the CDR3 reads CASSDSNKLGLAGQGAPETQYF. The CDR3 nucleotides read TGTGCCAGCAGCGATTCGAATAAATTAGGACTAGCGGGACAAGGGGCCCCAGAGACCCAGTACTTC. The chain combines TRBV9 with TRBJ2-5, with 12 bases that match TRBD2. This CDR3 has 22 amino acids. CDR1 SGDLS and CDR2 YYNGEE come from the germline V gene. After removal of 3 bases from V and 4 bases from J, the junction contained 25 bases not matched to a gene.

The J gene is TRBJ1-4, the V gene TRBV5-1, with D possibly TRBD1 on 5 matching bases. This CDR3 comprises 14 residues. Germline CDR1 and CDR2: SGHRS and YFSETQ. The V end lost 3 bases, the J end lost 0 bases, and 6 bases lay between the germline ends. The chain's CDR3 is CASSWGATNEKLFF. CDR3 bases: TGCGCCAGCAGCTGGGGGGCAACTAATGAAAAACTGTTTTTT.

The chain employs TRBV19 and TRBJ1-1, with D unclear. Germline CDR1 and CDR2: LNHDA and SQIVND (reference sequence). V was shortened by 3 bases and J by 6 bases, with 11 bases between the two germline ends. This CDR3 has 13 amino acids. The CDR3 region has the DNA TGTGCCAGTAGTATTCGGGAGGGATCTGAAGCTTTCTTT. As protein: CASSIREGSEAFF.

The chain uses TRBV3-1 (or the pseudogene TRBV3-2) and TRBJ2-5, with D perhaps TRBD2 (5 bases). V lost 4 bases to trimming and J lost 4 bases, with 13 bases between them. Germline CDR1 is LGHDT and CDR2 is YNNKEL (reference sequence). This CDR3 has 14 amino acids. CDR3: CASSRETAGETQYF. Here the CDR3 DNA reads TGTGCCAGCAGCCGAGAGACTGCGGGAGAGACCCAGTACTTC.

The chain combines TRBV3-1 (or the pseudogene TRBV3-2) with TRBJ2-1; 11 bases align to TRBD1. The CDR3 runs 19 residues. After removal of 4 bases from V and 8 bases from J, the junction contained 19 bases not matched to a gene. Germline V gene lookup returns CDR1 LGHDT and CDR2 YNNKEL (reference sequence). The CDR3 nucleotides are TGTGCCAGCAGCCGCCCAACGAGGACAGGGGGCGCGAGAAGGGATGAGCAGTTCTTC. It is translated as CASSRPTRTGGARRDEQFF.

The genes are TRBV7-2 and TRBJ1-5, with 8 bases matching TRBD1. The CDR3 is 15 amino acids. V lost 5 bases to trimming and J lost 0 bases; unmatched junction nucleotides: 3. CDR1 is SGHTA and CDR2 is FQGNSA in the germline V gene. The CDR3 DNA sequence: TGTGCCAGCAGCACCGGACAGGGTAGCAATCAGCCCCAGCATTTT. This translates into CASSTGQGSNQPQHF. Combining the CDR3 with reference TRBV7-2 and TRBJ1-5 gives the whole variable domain GAGVSQSPSNKVTEKGKDVELRCDPISGHTALYWYRQSLGQGLEFLIYFQGNSAPDKSGLPSDRFSAERTGGSVSTLTIQRTQQEDSAVYLCASSTGQGSNQPQHFGDGTRLSIL.

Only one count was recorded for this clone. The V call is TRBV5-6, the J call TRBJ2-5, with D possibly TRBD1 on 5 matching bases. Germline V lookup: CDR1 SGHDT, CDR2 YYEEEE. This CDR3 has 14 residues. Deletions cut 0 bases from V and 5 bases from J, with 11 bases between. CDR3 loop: CASSLEGPVETQYF. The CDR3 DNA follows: TGTGCCAGCAGCTTGGAGGGGCCGGTCGAGACCCAGTACTTC.